The rows below give T cell receptor beta chains drawn from one sample of a study of T cell repertoires in cytomegalovirus infection. TCRdb processed the reads anew with MiXCR; each CDR3 protein has one entry. The table shows under 90,000 distinct CDR3 sequences, with 20% to 25% occurring only once. These receptors' targets are unknown. Material: PBMCs, sequenced either directly or after in vitro stimulation (not recorded which). These receptors were obtained from a human donor in good health (CMV status not recorded). Some clones in this sample may be carry-over from other donors' samples. CDR3s include the opening cysteine and the closing phenylalanine or tryptophan. A D gene is named only where the DNA matches it firmly. For some rows the clone size is stated as once, few or many, or as a class when expanded; others skip it.

clone_size: NA; cdr3_length: 14; v_call: TRBV11-1; j_call: TRBJ2-7; d_call: TRBD1; cdr3_nt: TGTGCCAGCAGCTTAAACAGGGGTCAACACGAGCAGTACTTC; cdr3_aa: CASSLNRGQHEQYF
clone_size: once; cdr3_length: 15; v_call: TRBV6-2/TRBV6-3; j_call: TRBJ2-6; d_call: TRBD1; cdr3_nt: TGTGCCAGCAGTCCCCAGGGGGCTGGGGCCAACGTCCTGACTTTC; cdr3_aa: CASSPQGAGANVLTF
clone_size: many; cdr3_length: 15; v_call: TRBV7-8; j_call: TRBJ2-3; d_call: NA; cdr3_nt: TGTGCCACCACATCCCGGCCATCACGCACAGATACGCAGTATTTT; cdr3_aa: CATTSRPSRTDTQYF
clone_size: few; cdr3_length: 15; v_call: TRBV28; j_call: TRBJ1-3; d_call: NA; cdr3_nt: TGTGCCAGCAGTTGGGGCCAGCCCTCTGGAAACACCATATATTTT; cdr3_aa: CASSWGQPSGNTIYF
clone_size: few; cdr3_length: 16; v_call: TRBV11-2; j_call: TRBJ2-1; d_call: TRBD2; cdr3_nt: TGTGCCAGCAGCTTACTTAGCGGGAGAACCTACAATGAGCAGTTCTTC; cdr3_aa: CASSLLSGRTYNEQFF
clone_size: many; cdr3_length: 14; v_call: TRBV28; j_call: TRBJ2-7; d_call: NA; cdr3_nt: TGTGCCAGCTCAAGTGTTGGGGGCGCGGGCGAGCAGTACTTC; cdr3_aa: CASSSVGGAGEQYF
clone_size: NA; cdr3_length: 13; v_call: TRBV5-4; j_call: TRBJ1-2; d_call: NA; cdr3_nt: TGTGCCAGCAGCTTTCGGGGTTCCTATGGCTACACCTTC; cdr3_aa: CASSFRGSYGYTF
clone_size: NA; cdr3_length: 15; v_call: TRBV25-1; j_call: TRBJ1-1; d_call: NA; cdr3_nt: TGTGCCAGCCTCCGGGAGGCGGGGGAGAACACTGAAGCTTTCTTT; cdr3_aa: CASLREAGENTEAFF
clone_size: NA; cdr3_length: 13; v_call: TRBV10-3; j_call: TRBJ2-1; d_call: NA; cdr3_nt: TGTGCCATCAGTTCCCAGGGGTCCGATGAGCAGTTCTTC; cdr3_aa: CAISSQGSDEQFF
clone_size: few; cdr3_length: 13; v_call: TRBV7-6; j_call: TRBJ1-2; d_call: NA; cdr3_nt: TGTGCCAGCAGCCCGTCATCACCGGGCGGCTACACCTTC; cdr3_aa: CASSPSSPGGYTF
clone_size: few; cdr3_length: 15; v_call: TRBV7-3; j_call: TRBJ2-1; d_call: NA; cdr3_nt: TGTGCCAGCAGCTTAACGTGGGGGAGCGGTAATGAGCAGTTCTTC; cdr3_aa: CASSLTWGSGNEQFF
clone_size: many; cdr3_length: 13; v_call: TRBV7-2; j_call: TRBJ1-2; d_call: NA; cdr3_nt: TGTGCCAGCAGCTTAGAGTCAGGGCAACACTACACCTTC; cdr3_aa: CASSLESGQHYTF
clone_size: few; cdr3_length: 15; v_call: TRBV6-5; j_call: TRBJ2-1; d_call: NA; cdr3_nt: TGTGCCAGCAGTTACTCGAGAGGTTCCTACAATGAGCAGTTCTTC; cdr3_aa: CASSYSRGSYNEQFF
clone_size: many; cdr3_length: 15; v_call: TRBV7-2; j_call: TRBJ2-2; d_call: NA; cdr3_nt: TGTGCCAGCAGTCAACACAGGGTCCCCACCGGGGAGCTGTTTTTT; cdr3_aa: CASSQHRVPTGELFF
clone_size: few; cdr3_length: 13; v_call: TRBV7-8; j_call: TRBJ2-2; d_call: NA; cdr3_nt: TGTGCCAGCACAGGACTGGACACCGGGGAGCTGTTTTTT; cdr3_aa: CASTGLDTGELFF
clone_size: NA; cdr3_length: 17; v_call: TRBV28; j_call: TRBJ1-5; d_call: NA; cdr3_nt: TGTGCCAGCAGTTGGCCCGCGGGGGGAGCGAGCAATCAGCCCCAGCATTTT; cdr3_aa: CASSWPAGGASNQPQHF
clone_size: NA; cdr3_length: 14; v_call: TRBV5-1; j_call: TRBJ1-2; d_call: TRBD1; cdr3_nt: TGCGCCAGCAGCTTGTCCCGGACAGGGAAAGGCTACACCTTC; cdr3_aa: CASSLSRTGKGYTF
clone_size: NA; cdr3_length: 15; v_call: TRBV3-1; j_call: TRBJ2-1; d_call: NA; cdr3_nt: TGTGCCAGCAGCCAAGAATGGCTAGAAAACAATGAGCAGTTCTTC; cdr3_aa: CASSQEWLENNEQFF
clone_size: NA; cdr3_length: 16; v_call: TRBV7-9; j_call: TRBJ1-1; d_call: TRBD1; cdr3_nt: TGTGCCAGCAGCGCCCGACAGGGGGAGACGAACACTGAAGCTTTCTTT; cdr3_aa: CASSARQGETNTEAFF
clone_size: many; cdr3_length: 17; v_call: TRBV11-3; j_call: TRBJ2-1; d_call: NA; cdr3_nt: TGTGCCAGCAGCTTAGTATTTGGCAGGGGGGTGAACAATGAGCAGTTCTTC; cdr3_aa: CASSLVFGRGVNNEQFF
clone_size: many; cdr3_length: 17; v_call: TRBV7-2; j_call: TRBJ2-1; d_call: NA; cdr3_nt: TGTGCCAGCAGCCCGACTCCGCCTAGTCAATCCTACAATGAGCAGTTCTTC; cdr3_aa: CASSPTPPSQSYNEQFF
clone_size: NA; cdr3_length: 10; v_call: TRBV12-3/TRBV12-4; j_call: TRBJ1-1; d_call: NA; cdr3_nt: TGTGCCAGCAGTCAAGGCTCAGCTTTCTTT; cdr3_aa: CASSQGSAFF
clone_size: NA; cdr3_length: 14; v_call: TRBV20-1; j_call: TRBJ2-2; d_call: NA; cdr3_nt: TGCAGTGCTAGAGACCCAGGGAACACCGGGGAGCTGTTTTTT; cdr3_aa: CSARDPGNTGELFF
clone_size: NA; cdr3_length: 16; v_call: TRBV5-4; j_call: TRBJ1-3; d_call: NA; cdr3_nt: TGTGCCAGCAGAAATTTGGGACTTACGACTGGAAACACCATATATTTT; cdr3_aa: CASRNLGLTTGNTIYF
clone_size: many; cdr3_length: 19; v_call: TRBV7-2; j_call: TRBJ2-6; d_call: TRBD2; cdr3_nt: TGTGCCAGCAGCTTAGGGTCCTTAGCGGGAGGGCCTGGGGCCAACGTCCTGACTTTC; cdr3_aa: CASSLGSLAGGPGANVLTF
clone_size: many; cdr3_length: 15; v_call: TRBV10-3; j_call: TRBJ2-6; d_call: NA; cdr3_nt: TGTGCCATCAGTGAGCTCCCATCTGGGGCCAACGTCCTGACTTTC; cdr3_aa: CAISELPSGANVLTF
clone_size: many; cdr3_length: 14; v_call: TRBV7-8; j_call: TRBJ2-3; d_call: NA; cdr3_nt: TGTGCCAGCAGCTTAAAGGTTTGGGCAGATACGCAGTATTTT; cdr3_aa: CASSLKVWADTQYF
clone_size: few; cdr3_length: 15; v_call: TRBV7-2; j_call: TRBJ2-1; d_call: TRBD2; cdr3_nt: TGTGCCAGCAGCCAATGGGCGGGAGGGCCGTATGAGCAGTTCTTC; cdr3_aa: CASSQWAGGPYEQFF
clone_size: NA; cdr3_length: 15; v_call: TRBV7-9; j_call: TRBJ1-3; d_call: NA; cdr3_nt: TGTGCCAGCAGGCCCCCGGGGGTCTCTGGAAACACCATATATTTT; cdr3_aa: CASRPPGVSGNTIYF
clone_size: few; cdr3_length: 16; v_call: TRBV10-3; j_call: TRBJ2-1; d_call: NA; cdr3_nt: TGTGCCATCAGTGAGTCGGGGATACGATCCTACAATGAGCAGTTCTTC; cdr3_aa: CAISESGIRSYNEQFF
clone_size: few; cdr3_length: 18; v_call: TRBV18; j_call: TRBJ2-1; d_call: TRBD2; cdr3_nt: TGTGCCAGCTCACCACCGTGGACCCTAGCGGAGTTATACAATGAGCAGTTCTTC; cdr3_aa: CASSPPWTLAELYNEQFF
clone_size: many; cdr3_length: 13; v_call: TRBV7-2; j_call: TRBJ1-2; d_call: NA; cdr3_nt: TGTGCCAGCAGGGCAGGGGAGGCCTATGGCTACACCTTC; cdr3_aa: CASRAGEAYGYTF
clone_size: NA; cdr3_length: 12; v_call: TRBV7-4; j_call: TRBJ1-2; d_call: NA; cdr3_nt: TGTGCCAGCAGCTCCGACAACTATGGCTACACCTTC; cdr3_aa: CASSSDNYGYTF
clone_size: many; cdr3_length: 13; v_call: TRBV6-2/TRBV6-3; j_call: TRBJ2-7; d_call: TRBD2; cdr3_nt: TGTGCCAGCACCAAGGGCGGGAGATACGAGCAGTACTTC; cdr3_aa: CASTKGGRYEQYF
clone_size: NA; cdr3_length: 17; v_call: TRBV29-1; j_call: TRBJ2-1; d_call: NA; cdr3_nt: TGCAGCGTGGAACGACGGATCCTCACGACTCTCGGCAATGAGCAGTTCTTC; cdr3_aa: CSVERRILTTLGNEQFF
clone_size: few; cdr3_length: 13; v_call: TRBV5-1; j_call: TRBJ1-6; d_call: NA; cdr3_nt: TGCGCCAGCAGCTTGAGCGAAAATTCACCCCTCCACTTT; cdr3_aa: CASSLSENSPLHF
clone_size: few; cdr3_length: 14; v_call: TRBV3-1; j_call: TRBJ1-1; d_call: TRBD1; cdr3_nt: TGTGCCAGCAGCCCCGGACAGGGGGATCCCACGGCTTTCTTT; cdr3_aa: CASSPGQGDPTAFF
clone_size: NA; cdr3_length: 15; v_call: TRBV24-1; j_call: TRBJ1-1; d_call: NA; cdr3_nt: TGTGCCACCAGTGATTTGTCCGGGAGTGGGACTGAAGCTTTCTTT; cdr3_aa: CATSDLSGSGTEAFF
clone_size: few; cdr3_length: 16; v_call: TRBV12-3/TRBV12-4; j_call: TRBJ2-1; d_call: NA; cdr3_nt: TGTGCCAGCATTCTAGTTCTAGGGGGCTCCTACAATGAGCAGTTCTTC; cdr3_aa: CASILVLGGSYNEQFF
clone_size: NA; cdr3_length: 12; v_call: TRBV20-1; j_call: TRBJ1-2; d_call: NA; cdr3_nt: TGCAGTGCTATCTGGGAGAACTATGGCTACACCTTC; cdr3_aa: CSAIWENYGYTF
clone_size: many; cdr3_length: 13; v_call: TRBV7-2; j_call: TRBJ1-1; d_call: NA; cdr3_nt: TGTGCCAGCAGCTTAATCAAGAACACTGAAGCTTTCTTT; cdr3_aa: CASSLIKNTEAFF
clone_size: NA; cdr3_length: 13; v_call: TRBV5-4; j_call: TRBJ1-1; d_call: NA; cdr3_nt: TGTGCCAGCAGCTCCCGGGGTGGGACTGAAGCTTTCTTT; cdr3_aa: CASSSRGGTEAFF
clone_size: NA; cdr3_length: 12; v_call: TRBV20-1; j_call: TRBJ2-7; d_call: NA; cdr3_nt: TGCAGTGCTGCGACAGGTTCCTACGAGCAGTACTTC; cdr3_aa: CSAATGSYEQYF
clone_size: few; cdr3_length: 16; v_call: TRBV7-2; j_call: TRBJ1-1; d_call: TRBD1; cdr3_nt: TGTGCCAGCAGCTTAGGTTACAGGGGCGCAAACACTGAAGCTTTCTTT; cdr3_aa: CASSLGYRGANTEAFF
clone_size: NA; cdr3_length: 16; v_call: TRBV4-1; j_call: TRBJ1-5; d_call: NA; cdr3_nt: TGCGCCAGCAGCCAAGAGTGGCAGTATAGCAATCAGCCCCAGCATTTT; cdr3_aa: CASSQEWQYSNQPQHF
clone_size: few; cdr3_length: 14; v_call: TRBV28; j_call: TRBJ2-3; d_call: NA; cdr3_nt: TGTGCCAGCAGTTCGGGCCAAAGCCCAGATACGCAGTATTTT; cdr3_aa: CASSSGQSPDTQYF
clone_size: NA; cdr3_length: 13; v_call: TRBV6-5; j_call: TRBJ1-5; d_call: NA; cdr3_nt: TGTGCCAGCAGTTACGAGGGGGGCCAGCCCCAGCATTTT; cdr3_aa: CASSYEGGQPQHF
clone_size: few; cdr3_length: 16; v_call: TRBV28; j_call: TRBJ1-3; d_call: NA; cdr3_nt: TGTGCCAGCAGTTTAAAGGGCTTCTTCTCTGGAAACACCATATATTTT; cdr3_aa: CASSLKGFFSGNTIYF
clone_size: many; cdr3_length: 16; v_call: TRBV19; j_call: TRBJ2-1; d_call: TRBD2; cdr3_nt: TGTGCCAGTAGTAGAACGAGCGGGAGGGCCTACAATGAGCAGTTCTTC; cdr3_aa: CASSRTSGRAYNEQFF
clone_size: NA; cdr3_length: 14; v_call: TRBV6-2/TRBV6-3; j_call: TRBJ1-5; d_call: TRBD1; cdr3_nt: TGTGCCAGCAGTTACGCGACAGGGCGTCAGCCCCAGCATTTT; cdr3_aa: CASSYATGRQPQHF
clone_size: NA; cdr3_length: 13; v_call: TRBV6-1; j_call: TRBJ2-7; d_call: NA; cdr3_nt: TGTGCCAGCAGGGAAACTACCCGAGGCGAGCAGTACTTC; cdr3_aa: CASRETTRGEQYF
clone_size: NA; cdr3_length: 16; v_call: TRBV7-9; j_call: TRBJ2-3; d_call: TRBD2; cdr3_nt: TGTGCCAGCAGCTTACCGTTAGCGGGAGACACAGATACGCAGTATTTT; cdr3_aa: CASSLPLAGDTDTQYF
clone_size: NA; cdr3_length: 16; v_call: TRBV6-1; j_call: TRBJ2-1; d_call: TRBD2; cdr3_nt: TGTGCCAGCATTCCCCCCCGGGCGGGAGGACCGTGTGAGCAGTTCTTC; cdr3_aa: CASIPPRAGGPCEQFF
clone_size: many; cdr3_length: 16; v_call: TRBV7-6; j_call: TRBJ2-3; d_call: NA; cdr3_nt: TGTGCCAGCAGCTCAGGATCAAGAGGGTACACAGATACGCAGTATTTT; cdr3_aa: CASSSGSRGYTDTQYF